The 5 T cell receptor beta chains given below trace back to one sample, sequenced in a study of early T cells in non-severe SARS-CoV-2 infection. MiXCR was run by TCRdb on the 5' RACE reads, yielding one entry per CDR3 protein. Of about 77,000 distinct CDR3 sequences in the sample, over 9% are singletons; the top ten hold approximately 4.9%. The sequenced sample consisted of whole blood. These receptors all come from an adult who was a healthcare worker with PCR-confirmed SARS-CoV-2 infection or an uninfected control (not recorded which).

This clonotype was detected only a few times. The CDR3 DNA sequence: TGTGCCAGCAAGGAGGTACTAGCGGGCGGATACAATGAGCAGTTCTTC. It encodes CASKEVLAGGYNEQFF. The chain recombines TRBV28 with TRBJ2-1, with 9 bases fitting TRBD2. CDR3 length: 16 residues. Germline V gene sequence: CDR1 MDHEN, CDR2 SYDVKM. J was trimmed by 4 bases and V by 7 bases; bases with no gene match: 11.

This clonotype came up many times. This sequence joins TRBV28 and TRBJ1-2; D gene unclear. V gave up 3 bases and J gave up 7 bases, with 9 bases separating them. Germline loops: CDR1 MDHEN, CDR2 SYDVKM. The CDR3 is made up of 12 amino acids. This CDR3 is CASSFVDLGYTF. CDR3 sequence (DNA): TGTGCCAGCAGTTTTGTCGATCTTGGCTACACCTTC.

This clonotype was counted only a few times. CDR3 coding DNA: TGTGCCAGCAGTTACGGCGGTGCTAGCGCTTACTACGAGCAGTACTTC. Translated, it gives CASSYGGASAYYEQYF. The V and J genes are TRBV6-2 or TRBV6-3 and TRBJ2-7; a possible D gene is TRBD2 (6 bases). There are 16 residues in the CDR3. In germline, CDR1 is MNHEY, CDR2 SVGEGT. V lost 2 bases and J 3 bases, leaving 17 bases between the germline ends.

The genes are TRBV28 and TRBJ1-5; 10 bases match TRBD1. The germline gives CDR1 MDHEN, CDR2 SYDVKM. The CDR3 consists of 12 residues. The V and J ends lost 5 bases and 15 bases, in that order; junction bases with no gene match: 7. The CDR3 sequence: CASSLGQGRTHF. CDR3 in DNA: TGTGCCAGCAGTCTGGGACAGGGGAGGACGCATTTT.

J is TRBJ2-1 and V is TRBV6-6, with TRBD1 as a possible D gene (6 bases). This CDR3 contains 18 residues. The germline gives CDR1 MNHNY, CDR2 SVGAGI (reference sequence). Between the trimmed V and J ends, which lost 9 bases and 1 base, there was a span of 25 bases. The CDR3 bases are TGTGCCAGTGCTCCAGGGGCGAACACCTACCGATCCTACAATGAGCAGTTCTTC. Translation gives CASAPGANTYRSYNEQFF.